The present T cell receptor (beta chain) was sequenced within a study of CD8 T cells in ankylosing spondylitis. CDR3 length equals 13 residues. The V gene lost 3 bases and the J gene lost 3 bases, with 6 bases spanning the gap. This clonotype has just a few counts. Its antigen is not identified. Findings and caveats of the study: Significant enrichment of disease-linked clones was reported in matched ankylosing spondylitis synovial fluid. Ankylosing spondylitis blood appeared to be characterized by a TCR beta motif of eight highly homologous variants.

Molecular-barcoded quantitative 5'-RACE produced these TCR beta libraries. TCRdb reanalysed the 5' RACE reads using MiXCR and keeps one entry per CDR3 protein. The data show a few hundred thousand distinct CDR3 sequences, roughly 15% seen once. This receptor was taken from a male donor with ankylosing spondylitis. V usage is TRBV12-3 or TRBV12-4 and J usage is TRBJ2-4; D unresolved. The source material was blood, either unsorted or a sorted T cell fraction (not recorded which). The CDR3 spells CASSFPGKNIQYF. DNA for the CDR3: TGTGCCAGCAGTTTTCCGGGCAAAAACATTCAGTACTTC.